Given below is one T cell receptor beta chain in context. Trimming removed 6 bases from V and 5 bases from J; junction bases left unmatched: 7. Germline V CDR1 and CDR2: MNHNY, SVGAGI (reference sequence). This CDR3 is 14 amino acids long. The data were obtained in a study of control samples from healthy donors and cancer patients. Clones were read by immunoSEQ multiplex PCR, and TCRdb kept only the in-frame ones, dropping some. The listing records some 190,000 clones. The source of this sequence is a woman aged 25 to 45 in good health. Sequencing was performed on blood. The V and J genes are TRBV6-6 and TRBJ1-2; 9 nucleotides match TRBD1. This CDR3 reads CASSLGQGPYGYTF. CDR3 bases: TGTGCCAGCAGCCTGGGACAGGGACCTTATGGCTACACCTTC.